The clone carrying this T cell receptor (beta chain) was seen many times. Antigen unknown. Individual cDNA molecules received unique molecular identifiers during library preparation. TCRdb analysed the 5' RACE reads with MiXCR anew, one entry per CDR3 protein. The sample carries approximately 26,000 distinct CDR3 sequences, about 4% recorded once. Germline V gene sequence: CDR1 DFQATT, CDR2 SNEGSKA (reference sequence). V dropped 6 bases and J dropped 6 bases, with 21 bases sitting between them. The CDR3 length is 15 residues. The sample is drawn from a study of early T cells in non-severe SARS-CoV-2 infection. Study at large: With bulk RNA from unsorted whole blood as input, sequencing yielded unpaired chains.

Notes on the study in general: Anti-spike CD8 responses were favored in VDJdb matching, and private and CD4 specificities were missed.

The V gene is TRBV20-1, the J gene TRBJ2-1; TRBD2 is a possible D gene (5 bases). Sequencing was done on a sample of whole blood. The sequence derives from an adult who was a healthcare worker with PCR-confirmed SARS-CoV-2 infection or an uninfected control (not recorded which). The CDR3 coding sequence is TGCAGTGCGAGCGGTCTAGCCGACTCGATCAATGAGCAGTTCTTC. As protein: CSASGLADSINEQFF.